This TCR beta chain was identified during a study of T cells in Graves' hyperthyroidism and ophthalmopathy. The CDR3 contains 15 residues. Germline-derived CDR1 and CDR2 are MRHNA and SNTAGT. V shed 7 bases and J shed 5 bases, with 20 bases lying between them. This clonotype has more than one count but fewer than ten. TCR beta CDR3 regions were amplified from RNA. A first-round RT-PCR of the TCR CDR3 used the HTBI primer set. TCRdb fed the multiplex PCR reads into MiXCR, producing one record per CDR3 protein. The sample contains about 480,000 distinct CDR3 sequences, around 15% of which appear only once. Lactation, pregnancy, other autoimmune disease or uncontrolled infection excluded patients.

The TCR originated in a woman between 18 and 29 years old with Graves' hyperthyroidism. This chain links TRBV6-4 with TRBJ1-1; D gene uncertain. Sequencing input: blood. In DNA, the CDR3 is TGTGCCAGCACCCCAATCCGTCGGGGAAGGACTGAAGCTTTCTTT. Its translation: CASTPIRRGRTEAFF.